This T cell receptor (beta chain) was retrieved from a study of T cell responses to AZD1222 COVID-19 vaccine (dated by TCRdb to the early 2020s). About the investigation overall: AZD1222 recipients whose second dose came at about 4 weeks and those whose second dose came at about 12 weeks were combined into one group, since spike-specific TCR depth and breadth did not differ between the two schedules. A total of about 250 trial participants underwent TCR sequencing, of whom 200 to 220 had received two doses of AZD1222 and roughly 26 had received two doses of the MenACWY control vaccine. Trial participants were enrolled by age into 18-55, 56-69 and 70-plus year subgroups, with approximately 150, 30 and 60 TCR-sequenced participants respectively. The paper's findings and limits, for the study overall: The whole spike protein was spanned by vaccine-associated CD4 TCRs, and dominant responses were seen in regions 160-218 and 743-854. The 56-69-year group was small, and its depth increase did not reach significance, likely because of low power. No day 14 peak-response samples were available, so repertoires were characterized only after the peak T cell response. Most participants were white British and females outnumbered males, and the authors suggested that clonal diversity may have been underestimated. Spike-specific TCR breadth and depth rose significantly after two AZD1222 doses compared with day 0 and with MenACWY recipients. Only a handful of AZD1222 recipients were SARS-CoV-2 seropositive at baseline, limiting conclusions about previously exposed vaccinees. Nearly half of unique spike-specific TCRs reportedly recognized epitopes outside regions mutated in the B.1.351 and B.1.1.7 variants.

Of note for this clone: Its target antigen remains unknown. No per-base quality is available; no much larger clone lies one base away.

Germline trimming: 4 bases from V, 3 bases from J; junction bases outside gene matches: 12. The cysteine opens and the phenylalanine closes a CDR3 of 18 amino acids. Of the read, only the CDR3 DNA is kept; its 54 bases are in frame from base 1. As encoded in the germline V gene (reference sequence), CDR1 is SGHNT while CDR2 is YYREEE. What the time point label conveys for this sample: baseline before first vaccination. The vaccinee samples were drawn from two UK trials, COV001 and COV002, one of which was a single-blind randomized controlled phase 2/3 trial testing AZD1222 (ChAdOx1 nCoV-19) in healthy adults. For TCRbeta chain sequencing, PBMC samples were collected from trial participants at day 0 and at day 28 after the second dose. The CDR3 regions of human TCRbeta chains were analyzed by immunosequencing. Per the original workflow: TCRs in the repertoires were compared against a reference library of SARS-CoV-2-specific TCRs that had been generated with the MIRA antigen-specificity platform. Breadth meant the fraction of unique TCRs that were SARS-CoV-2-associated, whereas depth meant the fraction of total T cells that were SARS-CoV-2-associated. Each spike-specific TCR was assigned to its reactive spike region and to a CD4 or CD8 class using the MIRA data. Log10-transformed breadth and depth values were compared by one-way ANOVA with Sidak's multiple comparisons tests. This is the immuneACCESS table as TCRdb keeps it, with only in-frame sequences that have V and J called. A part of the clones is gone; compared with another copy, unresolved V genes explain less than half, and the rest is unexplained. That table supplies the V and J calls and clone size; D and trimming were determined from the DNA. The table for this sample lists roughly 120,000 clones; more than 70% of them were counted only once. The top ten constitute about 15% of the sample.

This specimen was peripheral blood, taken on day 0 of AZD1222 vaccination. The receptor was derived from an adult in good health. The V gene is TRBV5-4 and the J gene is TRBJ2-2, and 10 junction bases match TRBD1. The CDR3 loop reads CASSRTVRGQGDTGELFF. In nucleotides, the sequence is TGTGCCAGCAGCCGCACTGTAAGAGGACAGGGGGACACCGGGGAGCTGTTTTTT.